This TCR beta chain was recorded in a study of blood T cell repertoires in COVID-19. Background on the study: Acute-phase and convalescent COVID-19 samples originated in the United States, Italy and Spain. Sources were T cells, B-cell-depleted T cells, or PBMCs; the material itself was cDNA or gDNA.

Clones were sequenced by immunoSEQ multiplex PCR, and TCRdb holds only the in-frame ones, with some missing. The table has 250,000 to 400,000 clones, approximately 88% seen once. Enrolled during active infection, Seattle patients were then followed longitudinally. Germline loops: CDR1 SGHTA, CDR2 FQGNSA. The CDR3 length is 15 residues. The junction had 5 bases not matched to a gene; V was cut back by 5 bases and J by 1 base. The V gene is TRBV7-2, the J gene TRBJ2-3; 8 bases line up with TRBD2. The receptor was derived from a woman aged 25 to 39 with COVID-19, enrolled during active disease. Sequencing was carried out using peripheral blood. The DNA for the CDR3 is TGTGCCAGCAGCCCGACGACTAGCGGCACAGATACGCAGTATTTT. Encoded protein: CASSPTTSGTDTQYF.